A single sample is the source of the 20 T cell receptor beta chains below, sequenced in a study of T cell responses to AZD1222 COVID-19 vaccine. Assay used: immunoSEQ multiplex PCR; TCRdb lists only in-frame clones, some missing. The profile covers 150,000 to 200,000 clones, with around 92% appearing a single time and about 9.4% taken by the ten largest. The source material was peripheral blood, sampled on day 0 of AZD1222 vaccination. The source of these receptors is an adult in good health.

The chain is built from TRBV12-3 or TRBV12-4 and TRBJ1-2; TRBD1 is a possible D gene (6 bases). The CDR3 has 12 amino acids. The V end lost 3 bases, the J end lost 7 bases, and 9 bases lay between the germline ends. CDR3: CASSLWGLGYTF. CDR3 in DNA: TGTGCCAGCAGTTTGTGGGGGCTTGGCTACACCTTC.

The chain is built from TRBV5-4 and TRBJ2-6; D call uncertain. This CDR3 has 18 residues. Trimming took off 2 bases at V and 4 bases at J, with 19 bases between the two ends. Germline V CDR1 and CDR2: SGHNT, YYREEE (reference sequence). DNA for the CDR3: TGTGCCAGCAGCTTACCCCGACACGATTTTGGCGGGGCCAACGTCCTGACTTTC. Encoded protein: CASSLPRHDFGGANVLTF. The whole variable domain, remainder taken from reference TRBV5-4 and TRBJ2-6, is ETGVTQSPTHLIKTRGQQVTLRCSSQSGHNTVSWYQQALGQGPQFIFQYYREEENGRGNFPPRFSGLQFPNYSSELNVNALELDDSALYLCASSLPRHDFGGANVLTFGAGSRLTVL.

The chain links TRBV2 to TRBJ1-5; possibly TRBD1 for D (6 bases). CDR3 length: 15 amino acids. CDR1 and CDR2 (germline): SNHLY, FYNNEI. V was pared by 4 bases and J by 1 base, with 11 bases between. Written as DNA, the CDR3 is TGTGCCAGCAGTGTGGAAGGGGGAAGCAATCAGCCCCAGCATTTT. This sequence encodes CASSVEGGSNQPQHF.

The chain is built from TRBV30 and TRBJ1-2, with TRBD1 matching 9 bases. CDR3 length: 15 residues. The J segment lost 5 bases and the V segment lost 3 bases, leaving 10 bases of the junction unmatched. Germline-derived CDR1 and CDR2 are GTSNPN and SVGIG (reference sequence). CDR3 in amino acids: CAWSAGTGIGYGYTF. CDR3 DNA sequence: TGTGCCTGGAGCGCCGGGACAGGGATTGGGTATGGCTACACCTTC.

This chain connects TRBV12-3 or TRBV12-4 to TRBJ1-2; D might be TRBD1 (5 bases). This CDR3 region has 13 residues. Between the trimmed V and J ends, which lost 7 bases and 5 bases, there was a span of 14 bases. The CDR3 DNA reads as TGTGCCAGCACCCCGGGCAGGGTGTATGGCTACACCTTC. It codes for CASTPGRVYGYTF.

This chain uses TRBV7-8 with TRBJ1-2, with D perhaps TRBD1 (5 bases). V was pared by 4 bases and J by 7 bases, with 25 bases between. The CDR3 has 17 amino acids. The germline CDR1 and CDR2 sequences are SGHVS and FQNEAQ. CDR3 sequence (DNA): TGTGCCAGCAGCTGGGGGACTGAAACCGCCTCAAGTAGTGGCTACACCTTC. Amino acid sequence: CASSWGTETASSSGYTF. The whole variable domain, remainder taken from reference TRBV7-8 and TRBJ1-2, is GAGVSQSPRYKVAKRGQDVALRCDPISGHVSLFWYQQALGQGPEFLTYFQNEAQLDKSGLPSDRFFAERPEGSVSTLKIQRTQQEDSAVYLCASSWGTETASSSGYTFGSGTRLTVV.

This clone was recorded a few times. One end of the junction varies from germline; a read error may be responsible. V usage is TRBV2 and J usage is TRBJ1-1, with a weak D call TRBD1 (5 bases). The CDR3 contains 10 residues. Germline CDR1 SNHLY, CDR2 FYNNEI. CDR3 DNA: TGTGCCCGCAGGGCGCTTGAAGCTTTCTTT. It specifies CARRALEAFF.

The rearrangement joins TRBV18 to TRBJ1-3, with TRBD1 matching 7 bases. CDR3 length equals 15 residues. The germline V gene encodes CDR1 KGHSH and CDR2 LQKENI. V dropped 3 bases and J dropped 0; count of bases not matched to a gene: 2. The CDR3 nucleotides are TGTGCCAGCTCACCGGACAGGACCTCTGGAAACACCATATATTTT. Translated, it gives CASSPDRTSGNTIYF.

J is TRBJ1-5 and V is TRBV27; weak D call: TRBD1 (6 bases). Germline CDR1 and CDR2: MNHEY and SMNVEV (reference sequence). Trimming stripped 6 bases from V and 3 bases from J, with 12 bases between. The CDR3 is 14 residues long. The chain's CDR3 is CASSLQGHNQPQHF. Here the CDR3 DNA reads TGTGCCAGCAGCCTGCAGGGGCACAATCAGCCCCAGCATTTT.

This sequence joins TRBV29-1 and TRBJ1-2, with D possibly TRBD1 on 5 matching bases. The CDR3 is 14 amino acids. CDR1 and CDR2 (germline): SQVTM, ANQGSEA. V gave up 4 bases and J gave up 4 bases, with 16 bases separating them. CDR3 amino acids: CSVAEGTAGYGYTF. For the CDR3, the DNA is TGCAGCGTTGCCGAGGGGACGGCGGGCTATGGCTACACCTTC.

V and J are TRBV7-8 and TRBJ2-3; no clear D. V lost 6 bases, J lost 7 bases, and 14 bases lay in between. CDR3 size: 13 residues. CDR1 and CDR2 from the germline V gene are SGHVS and FQNEAQ. DNA for the CDR3: TGTGCCAGCAGGCGACGGTTTTCAAATACGCAGTATTTT. Encoded protein: CASRRRFSNTQYF.

This rearrangement joins TRBV6-5 to TRBJ2-2, with a weak D call TRBD1 (5 bases). CDR3 length: 14 residues. Germline V lookup: CDR1 MNHEY, CDR2 SVGAGI. The CDR3 loop is CVSAGRAFAGELFF. CDR3 coding DNA: TGTGTCTCGGCAGGCAGGGCGTTTGCCGGGGAGCTGTTTTTT.

The chain uses TRBV4-3 and TRBJ1-5; D unclear. From germline, CDR1 is LGHNA and CDR2 YSLEER. The V end was cut by 0 bases, the J end by 6 bases, with 6 bases between. This CDR3 is built from 13 residues. The CDR3 DNA is TGCGCCAGCAGCCAAGAAAGAAGTCAGCCCCAGCATTTT. Protein: CASSQERSQPQHF.

For the CDR3, the DNA is TGTGCCAGCAGGCCCGAGGACTATTATAACAATGAGCAGTTCTTC. Translating gives CASRPEDYYNNEQFF. This chain links TRBV27 with TRBJ2-1, with D possibly TRBD2 on 6 matching bases. CDR3 length: 15 amino acids. The germline V gene has CDR1 MNHEY and CDR2 SMNVEV (reference sequence). V gave up 6 bases and J gave up 5 bases, with 17 bases separating them.

The CDR3 DNA follows: TGTGCCAGTAGTATGAACAGTCCTTATGGCTACACCTTC. Translated, it gives CASSMNSPYGYTF. This sequence joins TRBV19 and TRBJ1-2, with D hard to call. From germline, CDR1 is LNHDA and CDR2 SQIVND (reference sequence). There are 13 residues in the CDR3. The ends were cut back, 3 bases at V and 5 bases at J, with 10 bases in the middle.

The gene calls are TRBV24-1 and TRBJ1-1; no clear D gene. Trimming pared 4 bases from V and 6 bases from J, leaving 5 bases between. The length of the CDR3 is 11 residues. In germline, CDR1 is KGHDR, CDR2 SFDVKD. Written as DNA, the CDR3 is TGTGCCACCAGTGACGAATCTGAAGCTTTCTTT. Amino acid sequence: CATSDESEAFF.

The chain has TRBV7-3 and TRBJ2-1, with 14 bases lining up with TRBD2. J gave up 8 bases and V 5 bases, and 2 bases lay outside the gene matches. The CDR3 covers 14 residues. Germline loops: CDR1 SGHTA, CDR2 FQGTGA. CDR3 DNA sequence: TGTGCCAGCAGCGGGACTAGCGGGGGTTATGAGCAGTTCTTC. Amino acids: CASSGTSGGYEQFF.

The count of this clone is one. V usage is TRBV10-3 and J usage is TRBJ2-7; TRBD1 matches 10 bases. Trimming took 5 bases from V and 5 from J; bases not matched to a gene: 3. The germline gives CDR1 ENHRY, CDR2 SYGVKD. The CDR3 runs 13 residues. The CDR3 loop reads CAISKTGGDEQYV. In DNA form, the CDR3 reads TGTGCCATCAGTAAGACAGGGGGCGACGAGCAGTACGTC.

The V call is TRBV5-1, the J call TRBJ1-2, with D maybe TRBD1 (5 bases). Trimming pared 3 bases from V and 7 bases from J, leaving 16 bases between. The CDR3 runs 14 residues. Germline V gene sequence: CDR1 SGHRS, CDR2 YFSETQ. CDR3 sequence (DNA): TGCGCCAGCAGCTCTCCCGGGGCCCGGGGTGGCTACACCTTC. Protein sequence: CASSSPGARGGYTF.

The J gene is TRBJ1-1, the V gene TRBV6-5; 7 bases are a match to TRBD1. The V gene's germline CDR1 is MNHEY and CDR2 SVGAGI. The trim removed 7 bases at V and 5 bases at J, leaving 4 bases unmatched. There are 12 residues in the CDR3. The CDR3: CASNHRGTEAFF. The CDR3 nucleotides are TGTGCCAGCAATCACAGGGGTACTGAAGCTTTCTTT.